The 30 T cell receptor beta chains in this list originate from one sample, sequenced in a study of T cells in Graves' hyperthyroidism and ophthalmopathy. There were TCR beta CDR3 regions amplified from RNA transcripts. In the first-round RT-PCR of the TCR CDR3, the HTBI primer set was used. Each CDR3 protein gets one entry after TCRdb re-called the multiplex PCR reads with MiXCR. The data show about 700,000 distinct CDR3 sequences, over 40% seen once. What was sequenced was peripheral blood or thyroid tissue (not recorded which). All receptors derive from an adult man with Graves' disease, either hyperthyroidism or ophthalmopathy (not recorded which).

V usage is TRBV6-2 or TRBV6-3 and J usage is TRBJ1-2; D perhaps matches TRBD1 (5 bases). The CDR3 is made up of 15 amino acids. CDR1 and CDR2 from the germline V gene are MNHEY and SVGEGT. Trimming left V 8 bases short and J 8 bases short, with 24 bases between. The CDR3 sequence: CASVPSTSGGRGYTF. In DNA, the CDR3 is TGTGCCAGCGTTCCCTCGACCTCCGGGGGACGGGGCTACACCTTC.

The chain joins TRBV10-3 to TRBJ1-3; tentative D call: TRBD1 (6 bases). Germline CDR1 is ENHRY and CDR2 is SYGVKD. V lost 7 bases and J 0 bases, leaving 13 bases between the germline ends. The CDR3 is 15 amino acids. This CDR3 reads CAITMDSYSGNTIYF. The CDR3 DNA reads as TGTGCCATCACCATGGACAGTTACTCTGGAAACACCATATATTTT.

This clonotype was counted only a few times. CDR3 DNA: TGTGCCAGCAGCCGTTCTGGACAATCCCCATCGGAGGGCTACACCTTC. It encodes CASSRSGQSPSEGYTF. V usage is TRBV7-2 and J usage is TRBJ1-2; TRBD1 might be the D (5 bases). Germline V gives CDR1 SGHTA, CDR2 FQGNSA. This CDR3 has 16 amino acids. V was pared by 5 bases and J by 8 bases, with 24 bases between.

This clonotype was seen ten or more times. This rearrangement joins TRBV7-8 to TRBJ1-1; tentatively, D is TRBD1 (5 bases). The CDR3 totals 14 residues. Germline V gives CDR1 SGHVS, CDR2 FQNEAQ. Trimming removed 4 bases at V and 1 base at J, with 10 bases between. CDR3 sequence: CASSWGPQNTEAFF. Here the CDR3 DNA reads TGTGCCAGCAGCTGGGGACCGCAGAACACTGAAGCTTTCTTT.

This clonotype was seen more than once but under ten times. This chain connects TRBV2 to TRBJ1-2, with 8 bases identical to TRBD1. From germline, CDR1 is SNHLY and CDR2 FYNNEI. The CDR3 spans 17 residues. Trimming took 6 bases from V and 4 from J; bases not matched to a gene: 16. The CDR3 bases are TGTGCCAGCAGGCCGTATTCCGGGACAGGAGAACTCTATGGCTACACCTTC. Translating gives CASRPYSGTGELYGYTF.

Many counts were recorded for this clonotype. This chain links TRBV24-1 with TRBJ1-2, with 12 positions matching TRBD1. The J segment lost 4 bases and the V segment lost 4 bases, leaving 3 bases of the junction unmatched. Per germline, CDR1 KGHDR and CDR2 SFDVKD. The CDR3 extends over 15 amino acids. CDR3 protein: CATSDGTGGTYGYTF. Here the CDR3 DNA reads TGTGCCACCAGTGACGGGACAGGGGGCACCTATGGCTACACCTTC.

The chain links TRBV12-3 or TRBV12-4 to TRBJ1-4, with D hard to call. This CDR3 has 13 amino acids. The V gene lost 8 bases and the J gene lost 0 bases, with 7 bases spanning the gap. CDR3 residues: CASGQSTNEKLFF. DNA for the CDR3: TGTGCCAGCGGGCAGTCAACTAATGAAAAACTGTTTTTT.

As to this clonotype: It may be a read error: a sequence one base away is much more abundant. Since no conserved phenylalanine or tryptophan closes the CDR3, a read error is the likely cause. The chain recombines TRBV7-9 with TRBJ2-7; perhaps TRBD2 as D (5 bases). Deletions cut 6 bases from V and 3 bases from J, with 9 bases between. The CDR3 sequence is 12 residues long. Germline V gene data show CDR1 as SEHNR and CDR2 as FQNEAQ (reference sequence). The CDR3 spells CASSARGYEQYL. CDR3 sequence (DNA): TGTGCCAGCAGTGCTCGGGGCTACGAGCAGTACCTC.

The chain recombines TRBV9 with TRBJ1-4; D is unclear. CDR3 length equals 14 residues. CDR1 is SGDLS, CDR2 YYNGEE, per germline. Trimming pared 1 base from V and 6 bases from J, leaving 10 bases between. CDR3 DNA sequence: TGTGCCAGCAGCGTATTCGATGGAGATGAAAAACTGTTTTTT. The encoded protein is CASSVFDGDEKLFF.

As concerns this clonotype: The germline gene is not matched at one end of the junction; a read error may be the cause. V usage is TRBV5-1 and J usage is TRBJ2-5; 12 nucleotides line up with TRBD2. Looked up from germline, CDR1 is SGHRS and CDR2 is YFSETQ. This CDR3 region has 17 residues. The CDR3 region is CASSPLSRTSGIETQYF. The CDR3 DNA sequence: TGTGCCAGCTCACCCCTTTCGAGGACTAGCGGGATAGAGACCCAGTACTTC.

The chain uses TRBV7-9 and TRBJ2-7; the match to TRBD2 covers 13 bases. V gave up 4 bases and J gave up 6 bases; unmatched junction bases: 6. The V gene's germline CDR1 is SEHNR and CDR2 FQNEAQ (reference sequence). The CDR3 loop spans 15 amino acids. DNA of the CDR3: TGTGCCAGCAGCTCCGGGACTAGCGGGGCCGTCGAGCAGTACTTC. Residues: CASSSGTSGAVEQYF.

Here the CDR3 reads CSVGVGREKLFF. DNA of the CDR3: TGCAGCGTTGGCGTGGGGAGGGAAAAACTGTTTTTT. The V call is TRBV29-1, the J call TRBJ1-4; D is uncertain. V lost 4 bases and J 8 bases, leaving 11 bases between the germline ends. Germline CDR1 is SQVTM and CDR2 is ANQGSEA. The CDR3 runs 12 residues. The whole variable domain, filled in from reference TRBV29-1 and TRBJ1-4, reads SAVISQKPSRDICQRGTSLTIQCQVDSQVTMMFWYRQQPGQSLTLIATANQGSEATYESGFVIDKFPISRPNLTFSTLTVSNMSPEDSSIYLCSVGVGREKLFFGSGTQLSVL.

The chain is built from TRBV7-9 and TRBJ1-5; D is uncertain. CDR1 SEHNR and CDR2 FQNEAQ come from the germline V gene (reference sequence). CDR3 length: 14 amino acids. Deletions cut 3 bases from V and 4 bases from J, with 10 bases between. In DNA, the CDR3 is TGTGCCAGCAGCTTTAAGGGATTGAATCAGCCCCAGCATTTT. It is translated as CASSFKGLNQPQHF.

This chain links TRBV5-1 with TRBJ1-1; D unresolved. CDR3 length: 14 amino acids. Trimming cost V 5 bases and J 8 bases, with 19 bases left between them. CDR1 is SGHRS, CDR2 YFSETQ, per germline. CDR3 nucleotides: TGCGCCAGCAGGTTGACGCAGGACGGCGGGGAAGCTTTCTTT. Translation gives CASRLTQDGGEAFF.

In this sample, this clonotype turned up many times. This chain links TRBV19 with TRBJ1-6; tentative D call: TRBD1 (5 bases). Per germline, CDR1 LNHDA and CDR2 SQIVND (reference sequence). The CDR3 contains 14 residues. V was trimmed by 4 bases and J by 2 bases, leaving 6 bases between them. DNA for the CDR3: TGTGCCAGTAGTACGACAGCCTATAATTCACCCCTCCACTTT. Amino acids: CASSTTAYNSPLHF.

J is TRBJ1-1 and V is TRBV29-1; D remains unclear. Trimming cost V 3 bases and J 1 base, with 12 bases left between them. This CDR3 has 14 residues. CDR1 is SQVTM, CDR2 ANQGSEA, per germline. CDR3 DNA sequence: TGCAGCGTTGAGCCGAGGGCGGAGAACACTGAAGCTTTCTTT. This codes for CSVEPRAENTEAFF.

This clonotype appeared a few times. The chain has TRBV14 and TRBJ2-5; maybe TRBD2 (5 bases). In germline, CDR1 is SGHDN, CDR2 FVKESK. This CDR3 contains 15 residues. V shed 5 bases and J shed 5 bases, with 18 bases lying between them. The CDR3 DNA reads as TGTGCCAGCAGCAAAAGCCGGGGAACGAGGGAGACCCAGTACTTC. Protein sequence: CASSKSRGTRETQYF.

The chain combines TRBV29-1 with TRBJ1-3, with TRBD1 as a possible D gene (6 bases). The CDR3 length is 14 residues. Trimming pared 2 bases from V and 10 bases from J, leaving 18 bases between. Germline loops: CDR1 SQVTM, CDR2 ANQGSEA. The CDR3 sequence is CSVENREYQETIYF. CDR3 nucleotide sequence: TGCAGCGTTGAAAACAGGGAGTACCAAGAGACCATATATTTT.

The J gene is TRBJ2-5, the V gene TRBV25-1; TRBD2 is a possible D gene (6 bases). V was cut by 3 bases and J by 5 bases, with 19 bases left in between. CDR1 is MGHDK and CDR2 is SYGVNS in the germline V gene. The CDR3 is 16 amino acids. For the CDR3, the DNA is TGTGCCAGCAGTGACGTATTTGGGGCTAGCGTGGAGACCCAGTACTTC. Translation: CASSDVFGASVETQYF.

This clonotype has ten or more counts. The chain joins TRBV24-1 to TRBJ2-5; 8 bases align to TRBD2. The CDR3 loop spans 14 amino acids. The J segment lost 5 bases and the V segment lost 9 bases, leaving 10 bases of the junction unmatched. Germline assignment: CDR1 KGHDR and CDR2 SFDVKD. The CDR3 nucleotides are TGTGCCACCCGGTCGGCGGGGGGCGAGGAGACCCAGTACTTC. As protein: CATRSAGGEETQYF.

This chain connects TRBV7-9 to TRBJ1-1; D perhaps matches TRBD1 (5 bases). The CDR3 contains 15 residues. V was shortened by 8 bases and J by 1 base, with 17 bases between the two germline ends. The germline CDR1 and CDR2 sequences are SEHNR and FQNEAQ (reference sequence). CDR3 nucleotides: TGTGCCAGCTCACCCAGGGTTGAGGGGAACACTGAAGCTTTCTTT. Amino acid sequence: CASSPRVEGNTEAFF.

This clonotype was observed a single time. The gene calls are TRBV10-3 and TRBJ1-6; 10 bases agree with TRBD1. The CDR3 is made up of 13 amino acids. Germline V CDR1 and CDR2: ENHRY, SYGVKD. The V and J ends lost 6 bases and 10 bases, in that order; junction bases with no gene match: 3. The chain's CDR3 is CAIRGTGVSPLHF. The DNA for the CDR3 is TGTGCCATCAGGGGGACAGGGGTCTCACCCCTCCACTTT.

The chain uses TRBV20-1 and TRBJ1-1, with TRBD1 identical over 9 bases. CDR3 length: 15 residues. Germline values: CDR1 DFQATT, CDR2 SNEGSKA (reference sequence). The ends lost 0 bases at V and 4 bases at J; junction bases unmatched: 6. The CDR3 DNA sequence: TGCAGTGCTAGAGATAGGGACAGGGAACGCACTGAAGCTTTCTTT. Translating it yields CSARDRDRERTEAFF.

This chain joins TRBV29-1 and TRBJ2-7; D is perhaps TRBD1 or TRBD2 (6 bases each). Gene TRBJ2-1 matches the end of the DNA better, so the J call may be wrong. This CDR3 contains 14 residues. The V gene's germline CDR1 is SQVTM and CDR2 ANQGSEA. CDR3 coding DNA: TGCAGCGTTGAAAGGGGGGCTGGCGCGGAAGAGCAGTTCTTC. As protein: CSVERGAGAEEQFF.

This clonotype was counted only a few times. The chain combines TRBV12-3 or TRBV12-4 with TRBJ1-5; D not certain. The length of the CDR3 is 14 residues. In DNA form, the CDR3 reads TGTGCTAGACTCAGCTCAGATAGCAATCAGCCCCAGCATTTT. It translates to CARLSSDSNQPQHF.

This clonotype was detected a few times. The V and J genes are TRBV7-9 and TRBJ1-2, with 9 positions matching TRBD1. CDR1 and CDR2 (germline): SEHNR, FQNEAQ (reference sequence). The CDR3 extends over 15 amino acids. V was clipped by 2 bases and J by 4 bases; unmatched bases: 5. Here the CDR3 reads CASSLSGQGAYGYTF. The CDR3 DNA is TGTGCCAGCAGCTTATCGGGACAGGGTGCCTATGGCTACACCTTC.

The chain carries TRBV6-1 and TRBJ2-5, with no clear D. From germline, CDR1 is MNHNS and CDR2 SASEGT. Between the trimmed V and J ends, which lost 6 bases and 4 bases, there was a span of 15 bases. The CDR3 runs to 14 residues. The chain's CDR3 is CASRKAGMGETQYF. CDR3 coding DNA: TGTGCCAGCAGAAAGGCAGGCATGGGAGAGACCCAGTACTTC.

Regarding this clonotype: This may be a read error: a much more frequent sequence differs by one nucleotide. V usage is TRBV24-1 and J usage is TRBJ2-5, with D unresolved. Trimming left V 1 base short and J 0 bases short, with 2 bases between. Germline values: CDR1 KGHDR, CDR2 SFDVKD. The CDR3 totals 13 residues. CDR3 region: CATSDFHQETQYF. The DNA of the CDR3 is TGTGCCACCAGTGATTTCCACCAAGAGACCCAGTACTTC.

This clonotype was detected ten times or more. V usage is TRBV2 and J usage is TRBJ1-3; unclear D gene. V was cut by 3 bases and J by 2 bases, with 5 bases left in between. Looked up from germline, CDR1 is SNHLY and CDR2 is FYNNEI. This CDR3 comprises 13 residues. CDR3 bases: TGTGCCAGCAGTGAGGGTGCTGGAAACACCATATATTTT. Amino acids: CASSEGAGNTIYF. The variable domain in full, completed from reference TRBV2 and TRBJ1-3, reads EPEVTQTPSHQVTQMGQEVILRCVPISNHLYFYWYRQILGQKVEFLVSFYNNEISEKSEIFDDQFSVERPDGSNFTLKIRSTKLEDSAMYFCASSEGAGNTIYFGEGSWLTVV.

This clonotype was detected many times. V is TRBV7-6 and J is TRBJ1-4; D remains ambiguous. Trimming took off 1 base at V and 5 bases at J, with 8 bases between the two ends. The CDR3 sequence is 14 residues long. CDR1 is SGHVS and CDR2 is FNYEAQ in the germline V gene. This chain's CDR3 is CASSLGVGNEKLFF. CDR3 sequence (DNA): TGTGCCAGCAGCTTAGGGGTTGGGAATGAAAAACTGTTTTTT.